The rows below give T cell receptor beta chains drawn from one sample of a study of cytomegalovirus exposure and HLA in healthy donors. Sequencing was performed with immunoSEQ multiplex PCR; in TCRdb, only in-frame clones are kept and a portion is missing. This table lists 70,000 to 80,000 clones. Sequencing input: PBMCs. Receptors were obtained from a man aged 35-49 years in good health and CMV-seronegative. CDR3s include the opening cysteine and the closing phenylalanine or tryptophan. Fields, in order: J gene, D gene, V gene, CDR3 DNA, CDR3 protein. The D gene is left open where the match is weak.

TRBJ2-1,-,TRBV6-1,TGTGCCAGCAGTACGGACAGCCGACGAAGTAATGAGCAGTTCTTC,CASSTDSRRSNEQFF
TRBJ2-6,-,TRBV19,TGTGCCAGTAGTCAAACAAGCTCTGGGGCCAACGTCCTGACTTTC,CASSQTSSGANVLTF
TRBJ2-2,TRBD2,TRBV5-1,TGCGCCAGCAGCTCCCGGCTAATAGCGGGGGGGAACACCGGGGAGCTGTTTTTT,CASSSRLIAGGNTGELFF
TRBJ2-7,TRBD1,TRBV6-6,TGTGCCAGCGGCAGGGGGATCTACGAGCAGTACTTC,CASGRGIYEQYF
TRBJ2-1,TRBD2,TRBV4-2,TGTGCCAGCAGCCAAGATCCGGCTAGCGGGGGGCTCTACAATGAGCAGTTCTTC,CASSQDPASGGLYNEQFF
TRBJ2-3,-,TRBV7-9,TGTGCCAGCAGCTACTCTAGCCGTGGAACAGATACGCAGTATTTT,CASSYSSRGTDTQYF
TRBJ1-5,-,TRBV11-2,TGTGCCAGCAGCTTAAGCGACGGGAGGATGGAGCCCCAGCATTTT,CASSLSDGRMEPQHF
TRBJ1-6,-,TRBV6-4,TGTGCCAGCAGAGAACAGGGCTATAATTCACCCCTCCACTTT,CASREQGYNSPLHF
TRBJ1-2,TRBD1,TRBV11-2,TGTGCCAGCAGCCGGGACAGGGCAGGGGGCTACACCTTC,CASSRDRAGGYTF
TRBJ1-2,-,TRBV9,TGTGCCAGCAGCTCCAGAGCCTTGAGGTATGGCTACACCTTC,CASSSRALRYGYTF
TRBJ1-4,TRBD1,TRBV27,TGTGCCAGCAGCTACTTGCCCCCCGGACAGGGGTATGAAAAACTGTTTTTT,CASSYLPPGQGYEKLFF
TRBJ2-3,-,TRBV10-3,TGTGCCCTCGGAGGGGGGGCCGCGAATACGCAGTATTTT,CALGGGAANTQYF
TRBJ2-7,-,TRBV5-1,TGCGCCAGCAGCTTGGCCCCTGAGCCACTCTACGAGCAGTACTTC,CASSLAPEPLYEQYF